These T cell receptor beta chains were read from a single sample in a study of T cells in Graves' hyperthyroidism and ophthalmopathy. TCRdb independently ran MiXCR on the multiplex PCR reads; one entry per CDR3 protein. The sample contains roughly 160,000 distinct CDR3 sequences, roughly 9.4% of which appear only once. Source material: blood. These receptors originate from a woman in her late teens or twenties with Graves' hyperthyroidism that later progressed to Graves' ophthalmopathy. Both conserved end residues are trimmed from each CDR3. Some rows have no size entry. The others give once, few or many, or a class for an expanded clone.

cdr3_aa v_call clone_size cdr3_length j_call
ASSEEVLSYEQY TRBV6-1 many 12 TRBJ2-7
ASSQALKVGEQY TRBV3-1 many 12 TRBJ2-7
ASSRPRDRGRPAF TRBV7-8 many 13 TRBJ1-1
ASRQGNEQF TRBV6-2/TRBV6-3 . 9 TRBJ2-1
AIRETSINEQF TRBV10-3 many 11 TRBJ2-1
ASSQQGNTEAF TRBV3-1 many 11 TRBJ1-1
SASEGSYNSPLH TRBV20-1 many 12 TRBJ1-6
ASSEAPGSGNQPQH TRBV6-1 many 14 TRBJ1-5
ASSVSPTTGNEQF TRBV9 few 13 TRBJ2-1
ASTWGGSNQPQH TRBV12-3/TRBV12-4 many 12 TRBJ1-5
ASSQDPGGMETQY TRBV3-1 many 13 TRBJ2-5
ASLYSDTQY TRBV2 many 9 TRBJ2-3
ASSGSQGIYGYT TRBV5-6 few 12 TRBJ1-2
AWSVGLMNTEAF TRBV30 many 12 TRBJ1-1
SATRGADTQY TRBV20-1 many 10 TRBJ2-3
ASSNDRGLQPQH TRBV2 many 12 TRBJ1-5
ASSESPGFYNEQF TRBV25-1 many 13 TRBJ2-1
ASSSSWTDTGELF TRBV11-3 . 13 TRBJ2-2
ASSLSTGSLVNQPQH TRBV18 many 15 TRBJ1-5
ASSIPVNRGQIDGYT TRBV9 many 15 TRBJ1-2
ASSLGVGTGRLSNQPQH TRBV5-6 . 17 TRBJ1-5
ASSLVGTGVPGELF TRBV5-1 . 14 TRBJ2-2
ASSKGEQGNGELF TRBV11-3 few 13 TRBJ2-2
ASSSRTSGLQETQY TRBV7-2 once 14 TRBJ2-5
AWKGQGAGPYT TRBV30 many 11 TRBJ1-2
SARDPETSGGADTQY TRBV20-1 . 15 TRBJ2-3
ASSQDETSGGQDTQY TRBV3-1 . 15 TRBJ2-3
ASGLVRGTGNFMNTEAF TRBV12-5 many 17 TRBJ1-1
ASSYRRENTEAF TRBV6-2/TRBV6-3 many 12 TRBJ1-1
ATSDLVRGNYNEQF TRBV24-1 many 14 TRBJ2-1
AVRRAGSNQPQH TRBV19 . 12 TRBJ1-5
ASTADRVWDGELF TRBV19 few 13 TRBJ2-2
SARQGARGETQY TRBV20-1 few 12 TRBJ2-5
ASSLGQGYRQPQH TRBV28 many 13 TRBJ1-5
ASSEGRNTIY TRBV6-1 many 10 TRBJ1-3
ASSSGLAGATGELF TRBV7-9 many 14 TRBJ2-2
ASSEFLGQYGYT TRBV2 many 12 TRBJ1-2
ARKAYEQY TRBV25-1 many 8 TRBJ2-7
AWSVARQGKGGYT TRBV30 many 13 TRBJ1-2
ASSPDRSSYNEQF TRBV5-8 . 13 TRBJ2-1
ASRGEGVAAYGYT TRBV7-9 many 13 TRBJ1-2
AIIYEQY TRBV10-3 few 7 TRBJ2-7
ASSAGQPYQETQY TRBV12-3/TRBV12-4 many 13 TRBJ2-5
AWSSSGRVEQY TRBV30 few 11 TRBJ2-7
ASSLVWATDTQY TRBV11-2 many 12 TRBJ2-3
SGKISGANVLT TRBV29-1 many 11 TRBJ2-6